The 2 T cell receptor beta chains listed next were all sequenced from one sample in a study of blood T cell repertoires in COVID-19 (TCRdb year 2020). Receptor libraries were prepared by the immunoSEQ multiplex PCR assay. Here the immuneACCESS table is served through TCRdb, limited to in-frame sequences with V and J called. Missing clones are a known gap in these copies; in checked studies unresolved V genes cover under half, and the rest lacks a known reason. This sample gives 190,000 or so clones in total; roughly four fifths of them show up just once. Approximately 8.7% of the sample comes from the top ten. The sample was PBMCs or T cells enriched from blood (not recorded which). The receptors were sampled from a man between 40 and 49 years old who had recovered from COVID-19.

Here the CDR3 reads CASRDYQGEKLFF. The DNA for the CDR3 is TGTGCCAGCAGGGATTATCAGGGAGAAAAACTGTTTTTT. The chain combines TRBV5-4 with TRBJ1-4; TRBD1 might be the D (5 bases). CDR1 SGHNT and CDR2 YYREEE come from the germline V gene (reference sequence). Trimming pared 5 bases from V and 8 bases from J, leaving 13 bases between. This CDR3 comprises 13 residues.

The chain joins TRBV5-4 to TRBJ1-2; D call uncertain. The V and J ends lost 4 bases and 5 bases respectively, with 12 bases between them. The CDR3 contains 13 residues. Germline CDR1 reads SGHNT; CDR2 reads YYREEE (reference sequence). The CDR3 loop is CASSLRLRYGYTF. CDR3 nucleotide sequence: TGTGCCAGCAGCCTGCGGTTGCGATATGGCTACACCTTC.